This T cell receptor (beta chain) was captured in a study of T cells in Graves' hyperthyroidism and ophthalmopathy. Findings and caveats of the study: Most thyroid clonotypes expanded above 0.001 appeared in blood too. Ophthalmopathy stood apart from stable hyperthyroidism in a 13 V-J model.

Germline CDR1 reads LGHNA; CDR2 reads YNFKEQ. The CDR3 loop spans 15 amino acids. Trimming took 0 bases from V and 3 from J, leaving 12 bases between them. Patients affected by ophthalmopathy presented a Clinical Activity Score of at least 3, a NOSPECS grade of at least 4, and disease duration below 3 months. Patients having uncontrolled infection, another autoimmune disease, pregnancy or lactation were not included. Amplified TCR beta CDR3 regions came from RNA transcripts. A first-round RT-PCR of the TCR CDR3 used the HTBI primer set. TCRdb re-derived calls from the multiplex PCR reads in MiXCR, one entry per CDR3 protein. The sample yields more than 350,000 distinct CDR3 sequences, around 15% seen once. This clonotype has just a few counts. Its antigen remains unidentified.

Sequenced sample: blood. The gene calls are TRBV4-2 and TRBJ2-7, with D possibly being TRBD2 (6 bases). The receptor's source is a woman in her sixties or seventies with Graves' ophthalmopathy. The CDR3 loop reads CASSQDPGLSYEQYF. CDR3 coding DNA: TGTGCCAGCAGCCAAGATCCGGGACTCAGCTACGAGCAGTACTTC.